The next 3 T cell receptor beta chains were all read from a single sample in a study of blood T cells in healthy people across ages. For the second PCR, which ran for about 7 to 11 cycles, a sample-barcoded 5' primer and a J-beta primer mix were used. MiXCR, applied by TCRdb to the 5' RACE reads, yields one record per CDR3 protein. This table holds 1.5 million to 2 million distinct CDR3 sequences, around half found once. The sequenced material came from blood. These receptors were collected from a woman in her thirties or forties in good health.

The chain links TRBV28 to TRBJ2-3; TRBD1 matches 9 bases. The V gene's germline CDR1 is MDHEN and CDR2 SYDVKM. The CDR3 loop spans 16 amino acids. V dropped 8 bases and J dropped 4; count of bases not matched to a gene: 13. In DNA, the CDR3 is TGTGCCAGCCTATCAGACTCGGGACAGGGCGCAGATACGCAGTATTTT. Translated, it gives CASLSDSGQGADTQYF.

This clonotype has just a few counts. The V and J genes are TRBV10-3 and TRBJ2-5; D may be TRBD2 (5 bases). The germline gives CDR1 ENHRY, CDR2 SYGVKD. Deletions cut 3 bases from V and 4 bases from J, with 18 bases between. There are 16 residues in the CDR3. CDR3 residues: CAISDPPGKYRETQYF. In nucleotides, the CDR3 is TGTGCCATCAGTGACCCTCCCGGGAAGTACCGAGAGACCCAGTACTTC.

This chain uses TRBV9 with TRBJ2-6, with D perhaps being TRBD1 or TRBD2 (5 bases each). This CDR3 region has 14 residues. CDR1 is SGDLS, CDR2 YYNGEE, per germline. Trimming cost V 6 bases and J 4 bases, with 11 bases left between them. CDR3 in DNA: TGTGCCAGCAAGGGACGCTCAGGGGCCAACGTCCTGACTTTC. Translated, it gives CASKGRSGANVLTF.